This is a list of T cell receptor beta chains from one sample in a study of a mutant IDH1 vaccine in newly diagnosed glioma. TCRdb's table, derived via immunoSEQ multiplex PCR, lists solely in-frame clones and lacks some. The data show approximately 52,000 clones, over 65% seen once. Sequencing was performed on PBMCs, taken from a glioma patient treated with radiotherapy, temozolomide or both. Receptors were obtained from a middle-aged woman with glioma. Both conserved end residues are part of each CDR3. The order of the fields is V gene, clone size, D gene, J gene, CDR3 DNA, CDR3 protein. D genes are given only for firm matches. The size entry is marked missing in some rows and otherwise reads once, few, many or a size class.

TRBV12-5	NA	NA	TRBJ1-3	TGTGCTAGTGGTTTGGTATCAGGGTCCGGAAACACCATATATTTT	CASGLVSGSGNTIYF
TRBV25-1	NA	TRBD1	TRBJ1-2	TGTGCCAGCAGTGCGGCAGGGGGCGGTAACTATGGCTACACCTTC	CASSAAGGGNYGYTF
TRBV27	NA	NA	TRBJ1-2	TGTGCCAGCAGTTTCTCCCCCGACACAGGCTACACCTTC	CASSFSPDTGYTF
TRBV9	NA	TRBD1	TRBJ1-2	TGTGCCAGCAGCGGGCCGGGACAGGGGGCCCAAAACTATGGCTACACCTTC	CASSGPGQGAQNYGYTF
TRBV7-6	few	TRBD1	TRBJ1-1	TGTGCCAGCAGCTTAGGTAGCAGGGGGTCGAACACTGAAGCTTTCTTT	CASSLGSRGSNTEAFF
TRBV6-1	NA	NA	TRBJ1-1	TGTGCCACCTGTGGCAGAATGAACACTGAAGCTTTCTTT	CATCGRMNTEAFF
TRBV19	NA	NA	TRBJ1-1	TGTGCCAGTAGTCCCCTGGGGCGCACTGAAGCTTTCTTT	CASSPLGRTEAFF
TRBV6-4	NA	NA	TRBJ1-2	TGTGCCAGCAGTGACAGGGGAGGCTATGGCTACACCTTC	CASSDRGGYGYTF
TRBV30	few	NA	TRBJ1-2	TGTGCCTGGAGTCTGGACGCTAACTATGGCTACACCTTC	CAWSLDANYGYTF
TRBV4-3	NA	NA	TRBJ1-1	TGCGCCAGCAGCCAAGGAATATTTACGGAGGGAAGGGACACTGAAGCTTTCTTT	CASSQGIFTEGRDTEAFF
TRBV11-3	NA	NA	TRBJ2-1	TGTGCCAGCAGCCGATCAGACAGTTTCAATGAGCAGTTCTTC	CASSRSDSFNEQFF
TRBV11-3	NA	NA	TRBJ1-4	TGTGCCAGCAGCCTAGGGGGGGTAAGTAATGAAAAACTGTTTTTT	CASSLGGVSNEKLFF
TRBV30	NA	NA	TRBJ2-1	TGTGCCTGGAGACAGTACTACAATGAGCAGTTCTTC	CAWRQYYNEQFF
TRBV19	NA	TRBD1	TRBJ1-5	TGTGCCAGTAGTATAGGGGGACAGGGTAATCAGCCCCAGCATTTT	CASSIGGQGNQPQHF
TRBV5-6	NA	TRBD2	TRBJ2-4	TGTGCCAGCAGCTCCCGGGGCGGGGGGAACATTCAGTACTTC	CASSSRGGGNIQYF
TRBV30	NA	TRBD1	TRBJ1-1	TGTGCCTGGAGTGTACAACCCGACAGGGGGTCTGCTTTCTTT	CAWSVQPDRGSAFF
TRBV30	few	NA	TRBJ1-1	TGTGCCTGGAGTGCGGGGGGGTCAACTGAAGCTTTCTTT	CAWSAGGSTEAFF
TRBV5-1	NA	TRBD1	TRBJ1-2	TGCGCCAGCAGCTTGGAGGGGACAGGAGCAAACTATGGCTACACCTTC	CASSLEGTGANYGYTF
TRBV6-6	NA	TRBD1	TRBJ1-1	TGTGCCAGCAGTTTCCAGACAGGGAGTACTGAAGCTTTCTTT	CASSFQTGSTEAFF
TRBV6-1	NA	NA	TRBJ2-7	TGTGCCAGCAGTGAACAGTCGCGCCGCGAGCAGTACTTC	CASSEQSRREQYF
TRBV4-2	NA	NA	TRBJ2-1	TGTGCCAGCAGCGCTCGCCCACCTGGGGATGAGCAGTTCTTC	CASSARPPGDEQFF
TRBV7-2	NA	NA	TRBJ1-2	TGTGCCAGCAGCTTATTGCAGGGAGGCTATGGCTACACCTTC	CASSLLQGGYGYTF
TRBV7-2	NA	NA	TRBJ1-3	TGTGCCAGCAGCTCGACAGCGCAAAACACCATATATTTT	CASSSTAQNTIYF
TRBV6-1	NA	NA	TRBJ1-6	TGTGCCAGCAATAGTCCCCGAAGGCCCCTCCACTTT	CASNSPRRPLHF
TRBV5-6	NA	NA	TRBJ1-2	TGTGCCAGCAGCTTGGTGGAGGGCGGCTACACCTTC	CASSLVEGGYTF
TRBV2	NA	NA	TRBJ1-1	TGTGCCAGCAGTCTTTCCAGGGGAGACACTGAAGCTTTCTTT	CASSLSRGDTEAFF
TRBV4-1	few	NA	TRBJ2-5	TGCGCCAGCAGCCAAGATTTTGAGACCCAGTACTTC	CASSQDFETQYF
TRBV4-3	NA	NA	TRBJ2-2	TGCGCCAGCAGGGACTCTTTACTATCTTTCACCGGGGAGCTGTTTTTT	CASRDSLLSFTGELFF
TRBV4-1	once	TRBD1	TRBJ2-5	TGCGCCAGCAGCCAAGTTACTACCGGGACAGCGGACCAAGAGACCCAGTACTTC	CASSQVTTGTADQETQYF
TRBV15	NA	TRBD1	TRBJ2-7	TGTGCCACCAGCAGAGTTCCGGGACAGGGGGGCTACGAGCAGTACTTC	CATSRVPGQGGYEQYF
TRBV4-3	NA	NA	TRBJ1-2	TGCGCCAGCAGCCGCGCCTCACTGGATGCGAATGGCTACACCTTC	CASSRASLDANGYTF